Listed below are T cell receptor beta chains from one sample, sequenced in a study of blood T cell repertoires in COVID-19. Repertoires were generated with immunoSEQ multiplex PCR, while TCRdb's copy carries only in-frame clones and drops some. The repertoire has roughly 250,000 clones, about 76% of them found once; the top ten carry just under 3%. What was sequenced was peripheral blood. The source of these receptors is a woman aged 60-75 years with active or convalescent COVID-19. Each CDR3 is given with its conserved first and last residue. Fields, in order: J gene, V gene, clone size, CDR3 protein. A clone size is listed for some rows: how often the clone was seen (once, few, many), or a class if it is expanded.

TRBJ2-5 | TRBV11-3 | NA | CASSRRRGAEETQYF
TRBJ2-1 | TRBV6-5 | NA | CASSPFGSGGNEQFF
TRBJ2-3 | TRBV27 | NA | CASSSLGSRDTQYF
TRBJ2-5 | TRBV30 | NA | CAWRRKDRAQETQYF
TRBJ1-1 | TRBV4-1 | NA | CASSQAMNTEAFF
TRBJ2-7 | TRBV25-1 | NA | CASSEGWRAAYEQYF
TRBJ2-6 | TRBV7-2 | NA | CASSFLGTRSGANVLTF
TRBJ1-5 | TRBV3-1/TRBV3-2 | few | CASSLGTGGNQPQHF
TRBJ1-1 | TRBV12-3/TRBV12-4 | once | CASSLWAAEAFF
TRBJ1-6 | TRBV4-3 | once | CASSQEDGHYNSPLHF
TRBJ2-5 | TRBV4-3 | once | CASSQDSSYQETQYF
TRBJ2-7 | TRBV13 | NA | CASSLARAHEQYF
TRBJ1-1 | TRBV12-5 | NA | CASGWGTGAEAFF
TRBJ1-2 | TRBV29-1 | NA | CSVVEGYTF
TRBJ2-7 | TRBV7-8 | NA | CASSMDRRSEQYF
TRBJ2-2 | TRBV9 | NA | CASSVDGGHTGELFF
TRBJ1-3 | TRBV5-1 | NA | CASSSGQGRISGNTIYF
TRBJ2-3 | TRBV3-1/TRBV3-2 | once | CASSRLAGDTDTQYF
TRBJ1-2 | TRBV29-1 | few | CSVEDGTAGYTF
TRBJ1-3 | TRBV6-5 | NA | CASSYSSEAGNTIYF
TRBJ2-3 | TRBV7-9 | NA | CASSLDAISTDTQYF
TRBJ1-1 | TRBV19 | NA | CASPPGQGGRMNTEAFF
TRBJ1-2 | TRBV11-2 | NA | CASSSGQFYGYTF
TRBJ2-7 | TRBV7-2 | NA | CASRSSGGPFYEQYF
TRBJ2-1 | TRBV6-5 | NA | CASSWGGPGNEQFF
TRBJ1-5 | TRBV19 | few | CASSSFRGTGIRQPQHF
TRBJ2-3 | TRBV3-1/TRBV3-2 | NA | CASSRSQFTVTDTQYF
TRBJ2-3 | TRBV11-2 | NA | CASSFQGLSTDTQYF
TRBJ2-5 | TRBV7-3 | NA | CASSLTPAGAGQETQYF
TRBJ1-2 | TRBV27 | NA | CASKGEGGGYTF
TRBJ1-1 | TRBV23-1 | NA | CASSQVQGIHTEAFF
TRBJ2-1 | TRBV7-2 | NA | CASSLFRGHIYNEQFF
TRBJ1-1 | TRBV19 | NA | CASKYPELNTEAFF
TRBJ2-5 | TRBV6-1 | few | CASSEGLAGSLKTQYF
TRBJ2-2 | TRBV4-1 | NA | CASSQARQGSGELFF
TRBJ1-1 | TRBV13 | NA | CASSLLGQPENEAFF
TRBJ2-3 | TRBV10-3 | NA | CAISLNTGQGTSTDTQYF
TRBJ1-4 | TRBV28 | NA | CASRHSTGGFGNEKLFF
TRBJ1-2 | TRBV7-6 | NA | CASSPDRGGGYTF
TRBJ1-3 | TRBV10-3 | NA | CAISQGSGNTIYF